The 10 T cell receptor beta chains presented below share a single source sample, sequenced in a study of cytomegalovirus exposure and HLA in healthy donors. Sequenced by immunoSEQ multiplex PCR; TCRdb stores in-frame clones only, minus some. This table has approximately 180,000 clones, approximately 87% appearing once. The sequencing sample was made of PBMCs. These receptors were taken from a woman aged 25-40 years in good health and CMV-seronegative.

V and J are TRBV29-1 and TRBJ2-2; TRBD2 aligns across 9 bases. This CDR3 is 15 amino acids long. The V and J ends lost 4 bases and 4 bases, in that order; junction bases with no gene match: 7. Germline assignment: CDR1 SQVTM and CDR2 ANQGSEA. This chain's CDR3 is CSVGGGGRCTGELFF. CDR3 nucleotide sequence: TGCAGCGTTGGCGGGGGGGGCCGGTGCACCGGGGAGCTGTTTTTT.

The chain carries TRBV10-2 and TRBJ2-7; TRBD1 aligns across 9 bases. Trimming took 6 bases from V and 3 from J; bases not matched to a gene: 6. From germline, CDR1 is WSHSY and CDR2 SAAADI. The CDR3 runs to 14 residues. The CDR3 loop reads CASSSQGASYEQYF. The CDR3, as DNA: TGCGCCAGCAGCTCACAGGGGGCTAGCTACGAGCAGTACTTC.

J is TRBJ2-2 and V is TRBV5-6; TRBD1 matches at 7 bases. CDR3 length equals 17 residues. Germline loops: CDR1 SGHDT, CDR2 YYEEEE. V shed 2 bases and J 3 bases; nucleotides not matched to a gene: 10. CDR3 DNA sequence: TGTGCCAGCAGCTTACTTACAGGGGCCAGGTACACCGGGGAGCTGTTTTTT. It encodes CASSLLTGARYTGELFF.

This chain joins TRBV6-6 and TRBJ1-1; 9 nucleotides match TRBD1. CDR3 length equals 15 residues. Germline CDR1 is MNHNY and CDR2 is SVGAGI (reference sequence). J lost 4 bases, V lost 2 bases, and 5 bases had no gene match. CDR3 bases: TGTGCCAGCAGTTACGGGACAGGGTGGGGCACTGAAGCTTTCTTT. As protein: CASSYGTGWGTEAFF.

This clone was picked up a small number of times. This chain joins TRBV7-9 and TRBJ2-7; 11 bases are a match to TRBD2. CDR3 length: 16 amino acids. Losses at the gene ends were 6 bases for V and 2 bases for J; bases not matched to a gene: 9. Germline values: CDR1 SEHNR, CDR2 FQNEAQ (reference sequence). CDR3: CASSSSGGSGPYEQYF. The CDR3 DNA follows: TGTGCCAGCAGTTCTAGCGGGGGGAGTGGACCCTACGAGCAGTACTTC.

The chain employs TRBV2 and TRBJ1-1; no firm D call. This CDR3 is 14 amino acids long. The germline V and J ends were trimmed by 1 base and 3 bases, with 9 bases remaining between them. In germline, CDR1 is SNHLY, CDR2 FYNNEI. In DNA form, the CDR3 reads TGTGCCAGCAGTGAAGGCGGAGGGTACACTGAAGCTTTCTTT. As protein: CASSEGGGYTEAFF.

The chain carries TRBV2 and TRBJ1-1; D call uncertain. The germline gives CDR1 SNHLY, CDR2 FYNNEI. The ends were cut back, 6 bases at V and 0 bases at J, with 23 bases in the middle. The CDR3 length is 18 residues. The DNA of the CDR3 is TGTGCCAGCAGCGATGCGTCCCATTTCAGGAAGCTGAACACTGAAGCTTTCTTT. It specifies CASSDASHFRKLNTEAFF.

This chain joins TRBV19 and TRBJ1-2; a possible D gene is TRBD1 (5 bases). The CDR3 length is 14 residues. V shed 3 bases and J shed 8 bases, with 16 bases lying between them. Per germline, CDR1 LNHDA and CDR2 SQIVND (reference sequence). Written as DNA, the CDR3 is TGTGCCAGTAGTATGAAGGGGCCCACGGCGGGCTACACCTTC. The encoded protein is CASSMKGPTAGYTF.

The gene calls are TRBV4-1 and TRBJ2-7; 8 positions match TRBD1. Unmatched junction bases numbered 4, after V lost 1 base and J lost 2 bases. CDR3 length equals 15 residues. Per germline, CDR1 MGHRA and CDR2 YSYEKL. This chain's CDR3 is CASSQATGGTYEQYF. The CDR3 DNA reads as TGCGCCAGCAGCCAAGCCACAGGGGGTACCTACGAGCAGTACTTC.

The chain recombines TRBV6-1 with TRBJ2-6; D unresolved. Trimming removed 7 bases at V and 1 base at J, with 11 bases between. CDR1 and CDR2 from the germline V gene are MNHNS and SASEGT. CDR3 length equals 15 residues. The CDR3 region is CASTHTASGANVLTF. The CDR3, as DNA: TGTGCCAGCACCCATACAGCATCTGGGGCCAACGTCCTGACTTTC.